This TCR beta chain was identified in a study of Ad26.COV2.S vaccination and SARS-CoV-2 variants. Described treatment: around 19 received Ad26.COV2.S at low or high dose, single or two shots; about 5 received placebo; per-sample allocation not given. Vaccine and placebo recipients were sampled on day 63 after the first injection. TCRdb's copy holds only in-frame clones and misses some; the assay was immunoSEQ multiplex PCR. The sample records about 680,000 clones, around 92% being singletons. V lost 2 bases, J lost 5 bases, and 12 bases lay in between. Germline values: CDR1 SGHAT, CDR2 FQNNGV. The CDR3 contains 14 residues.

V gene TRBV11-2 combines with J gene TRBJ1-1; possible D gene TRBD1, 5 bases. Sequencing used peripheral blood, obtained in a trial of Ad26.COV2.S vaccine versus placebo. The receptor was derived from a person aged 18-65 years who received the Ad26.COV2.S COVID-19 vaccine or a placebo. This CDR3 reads CASSLNLGGTEAFF. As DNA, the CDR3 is TGTGCCAGCAGCTTAAATCTGGGGGGAACTGAAGCTTTCTTT.